This T cell receptor beta chain was captured by sequencing in a study of OX40 agonist ivuxolimab in advanced cancers. The germline V and J ends were trimmed by 5 bases and 6 bases, with 15 bases remaining between them. The CDR3 spans 14 residues. Germline-derived CDR1 and CDR2 are KGHSH and LQKENI. Produced via immunoSEQ multiplex PCR; TCRdb's table is partial and in-frame only. The profile shows approximately 74,000 clones, around 90% of them singletons. Sequenced here: CD4+ or CD8+ T cells sorted from blood, sampled in a trial of the OX40 agonist ivuxolimab. This clonotype was obtained from an adult with an advanced solid tumor such as melanoma, head and neck, liver or kidney cancer. This chain uses TRBV18 with TRBJ2-3; a weak D match, TRBD1 (6 bases). This CDR3 reads CASSTGQPPDTQYF. The CDR3 DNA is TGTGCCAGCTCAACCGGACAGCCCCCGGATACGCAGTATTTT. The complete variable domain, with remaining parts taken from reference TRBV18 and TRBJ2-3, reads NAGVMQNPRHLVRRRGQEARLRCSPMKGHSHVYWYRQLPEEGLKFMVYLQKENIIDESGMPKERFSAEFPKEGPSILRIQQVVRGDSAAYFCASSTGQPPDTQYFGPGTRLTVL.